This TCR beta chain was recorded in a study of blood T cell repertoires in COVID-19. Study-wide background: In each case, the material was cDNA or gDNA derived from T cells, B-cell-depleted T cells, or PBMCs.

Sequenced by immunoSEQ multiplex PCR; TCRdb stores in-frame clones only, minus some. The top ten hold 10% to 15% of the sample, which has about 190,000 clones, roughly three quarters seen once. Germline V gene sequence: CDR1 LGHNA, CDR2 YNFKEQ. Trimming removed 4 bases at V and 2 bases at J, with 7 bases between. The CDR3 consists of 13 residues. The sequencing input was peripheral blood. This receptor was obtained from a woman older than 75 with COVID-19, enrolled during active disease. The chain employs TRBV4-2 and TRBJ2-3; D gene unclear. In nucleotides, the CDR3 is TGTGCCAGCAGCCGACAAGCCACAGATACGCAGTATTTT. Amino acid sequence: CASSRQATDTQYF.